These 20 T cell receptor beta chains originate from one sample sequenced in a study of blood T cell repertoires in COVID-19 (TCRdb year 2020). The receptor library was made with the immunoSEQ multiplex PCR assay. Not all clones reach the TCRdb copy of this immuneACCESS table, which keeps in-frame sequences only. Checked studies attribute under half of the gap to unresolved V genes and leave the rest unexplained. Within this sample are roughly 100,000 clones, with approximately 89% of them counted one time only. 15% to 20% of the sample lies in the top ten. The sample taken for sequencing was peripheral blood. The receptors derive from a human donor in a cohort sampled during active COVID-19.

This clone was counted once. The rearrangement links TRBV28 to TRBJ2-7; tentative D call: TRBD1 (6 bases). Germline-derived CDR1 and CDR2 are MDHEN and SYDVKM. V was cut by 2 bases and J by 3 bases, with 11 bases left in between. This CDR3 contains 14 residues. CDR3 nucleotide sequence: TGTGCCAGCAGTTTAGGTGGCAGGGGCTACGAGCAGTACTTC. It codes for CASSLGGRGYEQYF.

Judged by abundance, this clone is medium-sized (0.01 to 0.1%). CDR3 loop: CASNGPGTVSYEQYF. The CDR3 DNA follows: TGTGCCAGCAACGGACCCGGGACAGTCTCCTACGAGCAGTACTTC. The V call is TRBV2, the J call TRBJ2-7; 7 bases align to TRBD1. The germline V gene encodes CDR1 SNHLY and CDR2 FYNNEI. Unmatched junction bases numbered 9, after V lost 7 bases and J lost 0 bases. The CDR3 is 15 amino acids. Combining the CDR3 with reference TRBV2 and TRBJ2-7 gives the whole variable domain EPEVTQTPSHQVTQMGQEVILRCVPISNHLYFYWYRQILGQKVEFLVSFYNNEISEKSEIFDDQFSVERPDGSNFTLKIRSTKLEDSAMYFCASNGPGTVSYEQYFGPGTRLTVT.

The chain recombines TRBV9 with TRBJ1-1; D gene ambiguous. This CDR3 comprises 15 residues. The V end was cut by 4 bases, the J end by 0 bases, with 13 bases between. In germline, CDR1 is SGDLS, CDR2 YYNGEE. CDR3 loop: CASSPPVSVNTEAFF. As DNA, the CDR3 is TGTGCCAGCAGCCCGCCAGTATCTGTGAACACTGAAGCTTTCTTT.

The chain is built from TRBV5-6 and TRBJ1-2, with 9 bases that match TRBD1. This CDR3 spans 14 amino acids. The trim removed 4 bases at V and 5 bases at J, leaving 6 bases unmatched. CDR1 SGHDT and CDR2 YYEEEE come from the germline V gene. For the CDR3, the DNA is TGTGCCAGCAGCGTGGACAGGGGAGGTTATGGCTACACCTTC. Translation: CASSVDRGGYGYTF.

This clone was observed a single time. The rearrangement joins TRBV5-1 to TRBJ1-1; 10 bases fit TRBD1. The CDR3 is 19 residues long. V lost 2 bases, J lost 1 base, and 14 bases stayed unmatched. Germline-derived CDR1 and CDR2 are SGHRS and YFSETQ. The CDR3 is CASSFTGTGAPLGNTEAFF. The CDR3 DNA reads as TGCGCCAGCAGCTTCACCGGGACAGGGGCTCCCTTGGGGAACACTGAAGCTTTCTTT.

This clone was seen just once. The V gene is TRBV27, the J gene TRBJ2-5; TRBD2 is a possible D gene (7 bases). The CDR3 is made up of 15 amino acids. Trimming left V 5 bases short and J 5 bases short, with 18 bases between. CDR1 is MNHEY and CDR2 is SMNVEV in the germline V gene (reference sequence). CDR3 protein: CASSPSGGRGETQYF. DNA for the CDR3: TGTGCCAGCAGTCCGTCCGGGGGGCGCGGGGAGACCCAGTACTTC.

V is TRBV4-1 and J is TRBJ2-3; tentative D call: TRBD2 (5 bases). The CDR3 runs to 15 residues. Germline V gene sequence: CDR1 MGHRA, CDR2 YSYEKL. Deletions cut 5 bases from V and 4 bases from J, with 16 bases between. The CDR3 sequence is CASSTSEAESDTQYF. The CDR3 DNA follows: TGCGCCAGCAGCACCTCGGAGGCGGAGTCAGATACGCAGTATTTT.

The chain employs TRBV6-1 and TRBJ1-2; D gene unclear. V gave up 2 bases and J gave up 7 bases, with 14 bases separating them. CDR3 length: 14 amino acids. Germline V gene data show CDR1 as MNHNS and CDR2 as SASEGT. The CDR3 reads CASSEMEGGSGYTF. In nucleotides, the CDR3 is TGTGCCAGCAGTGAAATGGAGGGAGGAAGTGGCTACACCTTC.

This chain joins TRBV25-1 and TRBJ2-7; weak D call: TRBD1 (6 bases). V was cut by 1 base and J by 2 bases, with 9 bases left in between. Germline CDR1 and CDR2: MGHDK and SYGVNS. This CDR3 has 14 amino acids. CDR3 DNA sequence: TGTGCCAGCAGTGAATGGACAGATCCCTACGAGCAGTACTTC. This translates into CASSEWTDPYEQYF.

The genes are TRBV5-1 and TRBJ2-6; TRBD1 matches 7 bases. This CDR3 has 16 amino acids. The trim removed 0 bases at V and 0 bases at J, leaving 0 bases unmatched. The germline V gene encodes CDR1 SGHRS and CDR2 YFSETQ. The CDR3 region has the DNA TGCGCCAGCAGCTTGGAGGGGGCCTCTGGGGCCAACGTCCTGACTTTC. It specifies CASSLEGASGANVLTF. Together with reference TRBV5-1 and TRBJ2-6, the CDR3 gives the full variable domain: KAGVTQTPRYLIKTRGQQVTLSCSPISGHRSVSWYQQTPGQGLQFLFEYFSETQRNKGNFPGRFSGRQFSNSRSEMNVSTLELGDSALYLCASSLEGASGANVLTFGAGSRLTVL.

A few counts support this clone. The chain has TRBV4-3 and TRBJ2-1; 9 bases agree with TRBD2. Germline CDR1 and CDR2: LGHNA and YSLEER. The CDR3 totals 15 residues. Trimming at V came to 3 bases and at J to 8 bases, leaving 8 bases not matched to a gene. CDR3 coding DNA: TGCGCCAGCAGCCAGAATGCGGGAGGGCAGGATGAGCAGTTCTTC. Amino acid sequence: CASSQNAGGQDEQFF.

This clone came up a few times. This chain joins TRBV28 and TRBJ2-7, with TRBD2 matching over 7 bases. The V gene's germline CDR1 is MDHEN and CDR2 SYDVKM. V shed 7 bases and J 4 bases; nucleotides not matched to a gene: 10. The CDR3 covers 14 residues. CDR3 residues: CASIPSGVGYEQYF. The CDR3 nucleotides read TGTGCCAGCATTCCCAGCGGGGTGGGATACGAGCAGTACTTC.

DNA of the CDR3: TGTGCCAGCAGTGAAGGGGGAGGCACTGAAGCTTTCTTT. Translating it yields CASSEGGGTEAFF. The chain links TRBV2 to TRBJ1-1; D call uncertain. Deletions cut 1 base from V and 4 bases from J, with 7 bases between. The germline V gene encodes CDR1 SNHLY and CDR2 FYNNEI. CDR3 size: 13 residues.

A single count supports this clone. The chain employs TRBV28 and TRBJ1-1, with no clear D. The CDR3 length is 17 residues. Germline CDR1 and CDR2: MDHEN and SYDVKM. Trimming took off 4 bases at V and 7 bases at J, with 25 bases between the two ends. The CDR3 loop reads CASSSVFAFRRRVEAFF. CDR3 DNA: TGTGCCAGCAGTTCGGTTTTCGCCTTCAGAAGACGGGTTGAAGCTTTCTTT.

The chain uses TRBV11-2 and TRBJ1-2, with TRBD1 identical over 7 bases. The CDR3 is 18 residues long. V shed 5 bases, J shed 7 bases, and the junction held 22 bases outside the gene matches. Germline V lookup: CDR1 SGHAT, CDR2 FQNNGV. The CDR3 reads CASSPGITDREILTGYTF. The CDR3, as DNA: TGTGCCAGCAGCCCAGGGATAACCGACAGGGAGATACTTACTGGCTACACCTTC.

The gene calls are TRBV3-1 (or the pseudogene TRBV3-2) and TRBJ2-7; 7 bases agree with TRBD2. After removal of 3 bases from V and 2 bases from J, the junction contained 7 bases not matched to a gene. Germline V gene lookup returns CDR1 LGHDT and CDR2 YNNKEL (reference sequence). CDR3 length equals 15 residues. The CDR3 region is CASSQAESGAYEQYF. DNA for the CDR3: TGTGCCAGCAGCCAGGCCGAAAGCGGGGCCTACGAGCAGTACTTC.

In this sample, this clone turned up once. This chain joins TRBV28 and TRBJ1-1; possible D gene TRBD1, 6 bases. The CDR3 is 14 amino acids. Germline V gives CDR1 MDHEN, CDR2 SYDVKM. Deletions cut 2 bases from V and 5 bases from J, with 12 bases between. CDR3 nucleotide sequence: TGTGCCAGCAGTTTACAGGGGTCTTGGACTGAAGCTTTCTTT. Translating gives CASSLQGSWTEAFF.

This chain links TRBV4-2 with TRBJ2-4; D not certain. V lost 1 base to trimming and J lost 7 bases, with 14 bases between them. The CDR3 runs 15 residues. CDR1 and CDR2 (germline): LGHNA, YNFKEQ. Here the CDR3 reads CASSQVIGSYNIQYF. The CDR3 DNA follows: TGTGCCAGCAGCCAAGTTATTGGTAGTTATAACATTCAGTACTTC.

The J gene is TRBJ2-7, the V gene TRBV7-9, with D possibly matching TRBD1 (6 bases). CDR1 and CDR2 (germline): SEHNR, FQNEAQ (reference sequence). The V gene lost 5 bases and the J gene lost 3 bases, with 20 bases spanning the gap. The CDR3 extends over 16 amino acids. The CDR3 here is CASSRPTGTTYYEQYF. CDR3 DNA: TGTGCCAGCAGCCGCCCTACCGGGACAACCTACTACGAGCAGTACTTC.

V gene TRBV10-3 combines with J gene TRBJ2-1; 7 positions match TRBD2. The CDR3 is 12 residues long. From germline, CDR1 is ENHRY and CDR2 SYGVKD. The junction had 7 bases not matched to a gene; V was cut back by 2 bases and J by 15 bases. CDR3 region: CAISEPRERRFF. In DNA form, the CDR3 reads TGTGCCATCAGTGAGCCGCGGGAGAGGCGGTTCTTC.